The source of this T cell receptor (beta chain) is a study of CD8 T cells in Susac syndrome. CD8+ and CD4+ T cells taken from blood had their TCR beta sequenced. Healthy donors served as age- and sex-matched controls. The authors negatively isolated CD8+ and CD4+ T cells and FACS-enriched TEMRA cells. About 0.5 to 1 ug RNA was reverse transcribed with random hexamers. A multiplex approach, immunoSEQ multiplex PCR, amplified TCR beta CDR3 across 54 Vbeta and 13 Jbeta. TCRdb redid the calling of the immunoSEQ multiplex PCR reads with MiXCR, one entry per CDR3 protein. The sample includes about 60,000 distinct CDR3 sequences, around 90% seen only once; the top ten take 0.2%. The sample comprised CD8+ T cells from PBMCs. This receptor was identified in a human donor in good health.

CDR3 amino acids: CASRNSGVYNEQFF. CDR3 nucleotides: TGTGCCAGCAGAAACAGTGGGGTCTACAATGAGCAGTTCTTC. The genes are TRBV12-3 or TRBV12-4 and TRBJ2-1; D gene ambiguous. This CDR3 spans 14 amino acids. Trimming left V 6 bases short and J 3 bases short, with 12 bases between.